Given below is one T cell receptor (beta chain) in context. Its antigen is currently unknown. The entry originates in a study of Ad26.COV2.S vaccination and SARS-CoV-2 variants. Looking at the study overall: As a participant in COV1001, the donor was in the Ad26.COV2.S trial arm. The study, taken as a whole, reports: Substantial breadth was reportedly displayed by spike-specific CD8+ and CD4+ T cell responses after vaccination.

Treatment defined: around 19 received Ad26.COV2.S at low or high dose, single or two shots; several received placebo; per-sample allocation not given. Specimen acquisition occurred on day 63 following the initial vaccine or placebo injection. Vaccination used an Ad26 vector expressing Wuhan-strain SARS-CoV-2 spike. Assay used: immunoSEQ multiplex PCR; TCRdb lists only in-frame clones, some missing. The sample records around 250,000 clones, around nine tenths being singletons. This CDR3 contains 17 residues. Germline V CDR1 and CDR2: LGHNA, YSLEER. Trimming removed 1 base from V and 3 bases from J; junction bases left unmatched: 7.

This receptor was taken from a person between 18 and 60 years old who received the Ad26.COV2.S COVID-19 vaccine or a placebo. This chain joins TRBV4-3 and TRBJ2-1; 9 nucleotides match TRBD2. The material sequenced was peripheral blood, taken in a trial of Ad26.COV2.S vaccine versus placebo. The CDR3 reads CASSQGLQRGVYNEQFF. The CDR3 DNA sequence: TGCGCCAGCAGCCAAGGCCTACAGCGGGGGGTCTACAATGAGCAGTTCTTC.